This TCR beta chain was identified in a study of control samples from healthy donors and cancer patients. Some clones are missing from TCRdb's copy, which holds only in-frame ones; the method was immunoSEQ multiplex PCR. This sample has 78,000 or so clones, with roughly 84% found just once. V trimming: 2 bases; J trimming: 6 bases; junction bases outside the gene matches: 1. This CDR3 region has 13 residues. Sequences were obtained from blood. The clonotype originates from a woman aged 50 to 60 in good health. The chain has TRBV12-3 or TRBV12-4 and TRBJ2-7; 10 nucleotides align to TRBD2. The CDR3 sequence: CASSLTSGTEQYF. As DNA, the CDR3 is TGTGCCAGCAGTTTAACTAGCGGGACCGAGCAGTACTTC.